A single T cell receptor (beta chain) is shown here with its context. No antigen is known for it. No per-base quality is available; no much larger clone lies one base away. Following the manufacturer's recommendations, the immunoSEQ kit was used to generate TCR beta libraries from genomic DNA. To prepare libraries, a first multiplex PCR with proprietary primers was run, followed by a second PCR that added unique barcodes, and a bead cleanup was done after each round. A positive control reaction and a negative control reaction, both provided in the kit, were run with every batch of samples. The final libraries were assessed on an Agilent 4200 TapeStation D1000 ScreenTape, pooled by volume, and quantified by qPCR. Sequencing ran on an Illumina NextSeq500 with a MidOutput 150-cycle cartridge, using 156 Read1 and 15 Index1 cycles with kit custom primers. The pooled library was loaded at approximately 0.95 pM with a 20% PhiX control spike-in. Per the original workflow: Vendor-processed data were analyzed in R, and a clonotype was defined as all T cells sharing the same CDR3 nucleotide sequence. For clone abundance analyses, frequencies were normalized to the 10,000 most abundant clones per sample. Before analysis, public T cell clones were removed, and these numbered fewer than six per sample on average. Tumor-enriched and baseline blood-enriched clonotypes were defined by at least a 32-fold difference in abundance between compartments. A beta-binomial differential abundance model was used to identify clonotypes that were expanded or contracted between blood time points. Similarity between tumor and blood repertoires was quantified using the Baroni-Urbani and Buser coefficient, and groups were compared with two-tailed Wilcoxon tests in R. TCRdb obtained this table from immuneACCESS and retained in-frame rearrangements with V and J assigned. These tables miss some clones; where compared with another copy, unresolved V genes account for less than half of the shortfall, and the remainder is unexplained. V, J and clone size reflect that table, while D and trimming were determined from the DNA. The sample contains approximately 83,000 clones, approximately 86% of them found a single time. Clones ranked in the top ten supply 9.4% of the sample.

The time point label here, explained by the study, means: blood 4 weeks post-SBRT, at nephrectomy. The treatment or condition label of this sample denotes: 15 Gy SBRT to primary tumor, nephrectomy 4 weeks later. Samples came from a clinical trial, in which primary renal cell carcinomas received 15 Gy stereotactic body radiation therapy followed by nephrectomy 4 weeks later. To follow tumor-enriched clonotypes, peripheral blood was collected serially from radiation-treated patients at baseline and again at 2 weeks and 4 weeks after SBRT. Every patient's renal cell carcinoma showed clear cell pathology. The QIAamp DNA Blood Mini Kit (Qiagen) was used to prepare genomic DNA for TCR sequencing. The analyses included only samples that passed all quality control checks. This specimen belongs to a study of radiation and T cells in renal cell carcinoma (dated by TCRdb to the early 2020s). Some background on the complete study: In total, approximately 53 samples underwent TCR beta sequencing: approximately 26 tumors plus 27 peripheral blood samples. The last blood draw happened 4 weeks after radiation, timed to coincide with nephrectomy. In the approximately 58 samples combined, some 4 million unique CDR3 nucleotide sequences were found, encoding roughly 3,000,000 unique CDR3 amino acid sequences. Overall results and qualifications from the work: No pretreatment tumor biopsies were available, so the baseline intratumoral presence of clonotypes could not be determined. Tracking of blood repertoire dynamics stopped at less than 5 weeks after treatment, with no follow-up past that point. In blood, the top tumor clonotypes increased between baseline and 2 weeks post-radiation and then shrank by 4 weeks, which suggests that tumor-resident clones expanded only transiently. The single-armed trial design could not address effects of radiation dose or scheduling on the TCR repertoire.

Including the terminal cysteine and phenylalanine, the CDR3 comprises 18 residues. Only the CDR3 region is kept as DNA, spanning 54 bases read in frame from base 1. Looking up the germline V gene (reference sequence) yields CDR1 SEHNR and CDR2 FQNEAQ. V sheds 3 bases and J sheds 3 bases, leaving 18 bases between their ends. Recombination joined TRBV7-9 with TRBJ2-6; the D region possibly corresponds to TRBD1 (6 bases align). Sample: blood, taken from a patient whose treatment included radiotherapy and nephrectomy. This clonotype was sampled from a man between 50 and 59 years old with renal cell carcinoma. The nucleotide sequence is TGTGCCAGCAGCTTCCGCCGACAGGAAGAATATGGGGCCAACGTCCTGACTTTC. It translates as CASSFRRQEEYGANVLTF.